Reported below is one T cell receptor (beta chain). The sample originates from a study of patients and donors after allogeneic stem cell transplantation. CDR1 and CDR2 from the germline V gene are SGHAT and FQNNGV. This CDR3 spans 14 amino acids. The V segment lost 8 bases and the J segment 2 bases; nucleotides outside the gene matches: 4. TCRdb independently ran MiXCR on the RT-PCR reads; one entry per CDR3 protein. The sample contains 1,500 to 2,000 distinct CDR3 sequences, 13% to 15% of which appear only once. Material for sequencing was blood, either unsorted or a sorted T cell fraction (not recorded which). The V and J genes are TRBV11-2 and TRBJ2-1, with TRBD2 identical over 9 bases. The source is a human donor who was either an allogeneic HSCT recipient or a stem cell or donor lymphocyte infusion donor (not recorded which). It is not recorded whose cells these are; they may come from a transplant donor. Here the CDR3 reads CASGPSGAYNEQFF. The DNA for the CDR3 is TGTGCCAGCGGCCCTAGCGGGGCCTACAATGAGCAGTTCTTC.